The 11 T cell receptor beta chains presented below share a single source sample, sequenced in a study of PD-1 blockade in classical Hodgkin lymphoma. Profiled with immunoSEQ multiplex PCR; TCRdb holds only in-frame clones, not every one. The table includes 20,000 to 25,000 clones, more than 85% detected once. The time point is: newly diagnosed, previously untreated cHL patient sample. Researchers used magnetic negative selection to pull out pure CD4+ T cells from thawed PBMCs. The material sequenced was CD4+ T cells from blood. Receptor source: a human donor with classical Hodgkin lymphoma.

This clone was seen only once. J is TRBJ1-4 and V is TRBV23-1, with a possible D match to TRBD1 (5 bases). TRBV23-1 qualifies as an ORF whose function is uncertain. This CDR3 has 13 amino acids. Trimming removed 6 bases from V and 4 bases from J, with 9 bases in between. The CDR3 region is CASREGINEKLFF. As DNA, the CDR3 is TGCGCCAGCAGAGAGGGGATTAATGAAAAACTGTTTTTT.

The chain uses TRBV5-5 and TRBJ1-1; the D gene is possibly TRBD1 (6 bases). V gave up 8 bases and J gave up 0 bases, with 8 bases separating them. Germline CDR1 SGHKS, CDR2 YYEKEE (reference sequence). The CDR3 is made up of 12 amino acids. CDR3 bases: TGTGCCAGTGGGGGGCTGAACACTGAAGCTTTCTTT. This gives the protein CASGGLNTEAFF.

This chain joins TRBV5-4 and TRBJ2-3; 7 nucleotides match TRBD1. CDR3 length equals 15 residues. CDR1 SGHNT and CDR2 YYREEE come from the germline V gene (reference sequence). V dropped 4 bases and J dropped 2; count of bases not matched to a gene: 7. In DNA form, the CDR3 reads TGTGCCAGCAGCCCTTGGACAGGAGACACAGATACGCAGTATTTT. It codes for CASSPWTGDTDTQYF.

The rearrangement links TRBV11-2 to TRBJ1-1; D is undetermined. This CDR3 region has 13 residues. The ends were cut back, 1 base at V and 5 bases at J, with 8 bases in the middle. Germline lookup yields CDR1 SGHAT and CDR2 FQNNGV. The CDR3 DNA sequence: TGTGCCAGCAGCTTAGTTAGGGTTACTGAAGCTTTCTTT. Encoded protein: CASSLVRVTEAFF.

The J gene is TRBJ2-3, the V gene TRBV10-3, with 10 bases identical to TRBD2. CDR1 is ENHRY and CDR2 is SYGVKD in the germline V gene. The CDR3 has 17 residues. With V trimmed by 4 bases and J by 3 bases, 10 bases remained unmatched. CDR3 amino acids: CAISAGQREGWTDTQYF. In nucleotides, the CDR3 is TGTGCCATCAGTGCAGGCCAGCGGGAGGGTTGGACAGATACGCAGTATTTT.

This sequence joins TRBV10-2 and TRBJ2-5; D possibly matches TRBD1 or TRBD2 (5 bases each). The last part of the DNA fits TRBJ2-7 better; the J call may be wrong. Germline V gives CDR1 WSHSY, CDR2 SAAADI. This CDR3 is 13 amino acids long. The CDR3 DNA reads as TGCGCCGCGAGCTGGGACCTCTTCTACGAGCAGTACTTC. This encodes CAASWDLFYEQYF.

This sequence joins TRBV5-4 and TRBJ2-7; D is ambiguous. The length of the CDR3 is 13 residues. CDR1 and CDR2 from the germline V gene are SGHNT and YYREEE (reference sequence). Trimming stripped 4 bases from V and 3 bases from J, with 11 bases between. For the CDR3, the DNA is TGTGCCAGCAGCCGATCCTCGAACTACGAGCAGTACTTC. It translates to CASSRSSNYEQYF.

The CDR3 bases are TGTGCCAGCAGTACAGGGATGAACACCGGGGAGCTGTTTTTT. Translated, it gives CASSTGMNTGELFF. This chain joins TRBV7-2 and TRBJ2-2; D might be TRBD1 (6 bases). The CDR3 extends over 14 amino acids. CDR1 and CDR2 from the germline V gene are SGHTA and FQGNSA. Trimming took off 6 bases at V and 1 base at J, with 9 bases between the two ends.

This rearrangement joins TRBV4-2 to TRBJ1-5; D may be TRBD1 (5 bases). V dropped 1 base and J dropped 3 bases, with 10 bases sitting between them. Germline CDR1 LGHNA, CDR2 YNFKEQ. This CDR3 spans 15 amino acids. The CDR3 region is CASSQGIGTNQPQHF. CDR3 coding DNA: TGTGCCAGCAGCCAAGGTATCGGGACCAATCAGCCCCAGCATTTT.

The chain employs TRBV19 and TRBJ1-1; tentative D call: TRBD1 (5 bases). V gave up 8 bases and J gave up 6 bases, with 13 bases separating them. This CDR3 spans 12 amino acids. The V gene's germline CDR1 is LNHDA and CDR2 SQIVND (reference sequence). The CDR3 bases are TGTGCCAGTGGGGGGAGTTTCGCTGAAGCTTTCTTT. The encoded protein is CASGGSFAEAFF.

The chain joins TRBV5-4 to TRBJ2-5; D perhaps matches TRBD1 (5 bases). The germline V gene encodes CDR1 SGHNT and CDR2 YYREEE (reference sequence). The CDR3 extends over 13 amino acids. Trimming removed 5 bases from V and 4 bases from J, with 12 bases in between. This CDR3 is CASSLGRGETQYF. DNA for the CDR3: TGTGCCAGCAGTCTCGGAAGGGGAGAGACCCAGTACTTC.